The 23 T cell receptor beta chains below all came from one sample that was sequenced in a study of T cell responses to AZD1222 COVID-19 vaccine (dated by TCRdb to the early 2020s). Library generation was performed with the immunoSEQ multiplex PCR assay. The immuneACCESS repertoire file appears here via TCRdb, limited to in-frame rearrangements. These files lack a portion of the clones; in checked studies, under half of the deficit traces to unresolved V genes, and the cause of the others is not known. The sample records over 85,000 clones, approximately 90% of which are singletons. The ten biggest clones cover 7.5% of the sample. The sample's time point label, decoded: baseline before first vaccination. This specimen was peripheral blood, taken on day 0 of AZD1222 vaccination. These TCRs come from an adult in good health.

The rearrangement uses TRBV27 and TRBJ2-7; 12 nucleotides agree with TRBD2. V gave up 2 bases and J gave up 7 bases; unmatched junction bases: 3. CDR3 length: 14 residues. Germline CDR1 and CDR2: MNHEY and SMNVEV (reference sequence). The CDR3 region has the DNA TGTGCCAGCAGTTTAAGACTAGCGGGGGCTGAGCAGTACTTC. Protein sequence: CASSLRLAGAEQYF.

The gene calls are TRBV11-2 and TRBJ1-1; weak D call: TRBD1 (5 bases). CDR3 length equals 15 residues. CDR1 and CDR2 (germline): SGHAT, FQNNGV. Trimming removed 4 bases from V and 3 bases from J, with 15 bases in between. CDR3 sequence (DNA): TGTGCCAGCAGCTCCGACCCCGGGGCCTACACTGAAGCTTTCTTT. This encodes CASSSDPGAYTEAFF.

This chain uses TRBV6-5 with TRBJ2-7, with unresolved D. This CDR3 is built from 13 residues. CDR1 and CDR2 (germline): MNHEY, SVGAGI. The ends were cut back, 5 bases at V and 8 bases at J, with 16 bases in the middle. CDR3 in DNA: TGTGCCAGCAGTCAGATCCGGGCCGATCAGCAGTACTTC. Its protein product is CASSQIRADQQYF.

As for this clone: Other DNA variants within this sample encode the same CDR3. V and J are TRBV7-2 and TRBJ2-1, with D tentatively TRBD2 (6 bases). There are 14 residues in the CDR3. Germline-derived CDR1 and CDR2 are SGHTA and FQGNSA. V was pared by 6 bases and J by 0 bases, with 9 bases between. The CDR3 bases are TGTGCCAGCAGTCCCGGGGGCTCCTACAATGAGCAGTTCTTC. This translates into CASSPGGSYNEQFF.

The chain uses TRBV28 and TRBJ1-6; TRBD1 aligns across 7 bases. V was pared by 5 bases and J by 7 bases, with 2 bases of the junction left unmatched. The germline V gene encodes CDR1 MDHEN and CDR2 SYDVKM. The CDR3 length is 13 residues. CDR3 region: CASSRDRNSPLHF. The CDR3 region has the DNA TGTGCCAGCAGTCGGGACAGAAATTCACCCCTCCACTTT.

The J gene is TRBJ1-5, the V gene TRBV28; TRBD1 matches 7 bases. Germline CDR1 is MDHEN and CDR2 is SYDVKM. The CDR3 is 16 residues long. Trimming cost V 3 bases and J 3 bases; bases outside gene matches: 8. Here the CDR3 reads CASSFPTGSYNQPQHF. CDR3 coding DNA: TGTGCCAGCAGTTTCCCGACAGGGAGTTACAATCAGCCCCAGCATTTT.

The CDR3 here is CASRLFSTDTQYF. CDR3 bases: TGTGCCAGCAGGTTATTTAGCACAGATACGCAGTATTTT. The genes are TRBV6-5 and TRBJ2-3; D unclear. The CDR3 has 13 amino acids. CDR1 and CDR2 from the germline V gene are MNHEY and SVGAGI. V lost 6 bases, J lost 0 bases, and 7 bases lay in between.

The genes are TRBV27 and TRBJ1-5; D is unresolved. CDR3 length: 16 amino acids. V lost 5 bases and J lost 0, with 14 bases in between. From germline, CDR1 is MNHEY and CDR2 SMNVEV (reference sequence). The CDR3 region has the DNA TGTGCCAGCAGTGGGTTTCGGCTGTGTAGCAATCAGCCCCAGCATTTT. It is translated as CASSGFRLCSNQPQHF.

The gene calls are TRBV29-1 and TRBJ1-1, with D tentatively TRBD1 (6 bases). The germline V and J ends were trimmed by 2 bases and 4 bases, with 11 bases remaining between them. Germline assignment: CDR1 SQVTM and CDR2 ANQGSEA. The CDR3 consists of 13 residues. CDR3 sequence reads: CSVEPGGGTEAFF. In nucleotides, the CDR3 is TGCAGCGTTGAACCCGGGGGCGGCACTGAAGCTTTCTTT.

The rearrangement links TRBV28 to TRBJ1-6; D call uncertain. This CDR3 contains 14 residues. Trimming pared 10 bases from V and 7 bases from J, leaving 17 bases between. The germline CDR1 and CDR2 sequences are MDHEN and SYDVKM. In nucleotides, the CDR3 is TGTGCCAACAGCATGAGACGGGGAAATTCACCCCTCCACTTT. Its translation: CANSMRRGNSPLHF.

The chain combines TRBV19 with TRBJ2-7; maybe TRBD2 (5 bases). Germline V CDR1 and CDR2: LNHDA, SQIVND (reference sequence). This CDR3 has 13 amino acids. Between the trimmed V and J ends, which lost 1 base and 3 bases, there was a span of 7 bases. In nucleotides, the CDR3 is TGTGCCAGTAGTATAGGCCGGGACTACGAGCAGTACTTC. Its protein product is CASSIGRDYEQYF.

The rearrangement links TRBV19 to TRBJ2-5; a weak D match, TRBD2 (6 bases). Germline CDR1 is LNHDA and CDR2 is SQIVND (reference sequence). The CDR3 extends over 18 amino acids. The V end was cut by 5 bases, the J end by 1 base, with 23 bases between. CDR3 residues: CASSEHGNRAGSQETQYF. The CDR3 DNA follows: TGTGCCAGTAGTGAACACGGGAATAGGGCCGGGAGCCAAGAGACCCAGTACTTC.

This clone showed up just once. The genes are TRBV2 and TRBJ1-5; D gene ambiguous. There are 14 residues in the CDR3. Trimming shortened V by 4 bases and J by 2 bases, and 9 bases separated the two germline ends. CDR1 is SNHLY, CDR2 FYNNEI, per germline. DNA for the CDR3: TGTGCCAGCAGTGGGGATTCGGGCAATCAGCCCCAGCATTTT. The encoded protein is CASSGDSGNQPQHF.

The chain recombines TRBV6-5 with TRBJ1-6; D not certain. This CDR3 has 15 residues. In germline, CDR1 is MNHEY, CDR2 SVGAGI. V was pared by 0 bases and J by 11 bases, with 14 bases between. CDR3 amino acids: CASSYSPKVLAPLHF. DNA of the CDR3: TGTGCCAGCAGTTACTCTCCCAAGGTTCTGGCACCCCTCCACTTT.

The chain is built from TRBV4-3 and TRBJ2-3; TRBD1 agrees at 8 bases. Trimming cost V 4 bases and J 2 bases; bases outside gene matches: 8. The CDR3 contains 16 residues. Germline loops: CDR1 LGHNA, CDR2 YSLEER. Here the CDR3 reads CASSLDRGTHTDTQYF. CDR3 sequence (DNA): TGCGCCAGCAGCCTAGACAGGGGAACACACACAGATACGCAGTATTTT.

V gene TRBV6-2 or TRBV6-3 combines with J gene TRBJ1-5; D may be TRBD1 (5 bases). The germline CDR1 and CDR2 sequences are MNHEY and SVGEGT. The CDR3 covers 14 residues. Deletions cut 0 bases from V and 7 bases from J, with 10 bases between. The CDR3 nucleotides read TGTGCCAGCAGTTACTCCCGGGAGGGGCAGCCCCAGCATTTT. Its protein is CASSYSREGQPQHF.

This clone was found a few times. In DNA form, the CDR3 reads TGTGCCAGCAGTTACCAACAGGGATACACTGAAGCTTTCTTT. It is translated as CASSYQQGYTEAFF. V and J are TRBV7-2 and TRBJ1-1, with D perhaps matching TRBD1 (6 bases). Looked up from germline, CDR1 is SGHTA and CDR2 is FQGNSA. The CDR3 is 14 amino acids. V lost 6 bases to trimming and J lost 3 bases, with 14 bases between them.

The chain is built from TRBV7-3 and TRBJ2-1; the D is unclear. V lost 5 bases and J 7 bases, leaving 15 bases between the germline ends. CDR1 and CDR2 (germline): SGHTA, FQGTGA. The CDR3 spans 14 residues. DNA of the CDR3: TGTGCCAGCAGCACCCTCCCAGACACAAATGAGCAGTTCTTC. As protein: CASSTLPDTNEQFF. Complete variable domain (other parts from reference TRBV7-3 and TRBJ2-1): GAGVSQTPSNKVTEKGKYVELRCDPISGHTALYWYRQSLGQGPEFLIYFQGTGAADDSGLPNDRFFAVRPEGSVSTLKIQRTERGDSAVYLCASSTLPDTNEQFFGPGTRLTVL.

V gene TRBV7-2 combines with J gene TRBJ2-7, with 10 nucleotides matching TRBD2. V gave up 1 base and J gave up 2 bases; unmatched junction bases: 8. The CDR3 is made up of 17 amino acids. The germline V gene encodes CDR1 SGHTA and CDR2 FQGNSA. CDR3 sequence (DNA): TGTGCCAGCAGCTTAGTCTCTGGGACTAGCGTGCCCTACGAGCAGTACTTC. This translates into CASSLVSGTSVPYEQYF.

The chain couples TRBV27 to TRBJ2-7; D not resolved. The CDR3 consists of 14 residues. In germline, CDR1 is MNHEY, CDR2 SMNVEV (reference sequence). Trimming pared 5 bases from V and 0 bases from J, leaving 11 bases between. CDR3 loop: CASSKTRSSYEQYF. CDR3 nucleotides: TGTGCCAGCAGTAAAACACGAAGCTCCTACGAGCAGTACTTC.

The chain joins TRBV7-8 to TRBJ1-6, with D hard to call. Germline V gene lookup returns CDR1 SGHVS and CDR2 FQNEAQ. The CDR3 extends over 13 amino acids. V gave up 4 bases and J gave up 10 bases, with 11 bases separating them. CDR3 protein: CASSWTNGSPLHF. The CDR3 region has the DNA TGTGCCAGCAGCTGGACTAATGGATCACCCCTCCACTTT.

The rearrangement links TRBV25-1 to TRBJ1-2; possibly TRBD1 for D (5 bases). Looked up from germline, CDR1 is MGHDK and CDR2 is SYGVNS. Trimming took off 6 bases at V and 8 bases at J, with 13 bases between the two ends. The CDR3 covers 12 residues. The CDR3 sequence: CASRGDLVGYTF. CDR3 nucleotides: TGTGCCAGCAGGGGGGATCTAGTGGGCTACACCTTC.

This chain links TRBV27 with TRBJ1-2; TRBD1 agrees at 11 bases. The ends lost 6 bases at V and 4 bases at J; junction bases unmatched: 7. The germline V gene has CDR1 MNHEY and CDR2 SMNVEV (reference sequence). CDR3 length: 15 residues. CDR3 nucleotides: TGTGCCAGCAGCGCGAGGGGGACAGGGGGCTATGGCTACACCTTC. This sequence encodes CASSARGTGGYGYTF.